This section outlines one T cell receptor beta chain sequence together with its context. The target antigen is unknown. Germline-derived CDR1 and CDR2 are LNHDA and SQIVND (reference sequence). CDR3 length equals 15 residues. V was pared by 6 bases and J by 3 bases, with 15 bases between. Method: immunoSEQ multiplex PCR; TCRdb's copy keeps in-frame clones and lacks some. This table holds around 50,000 clones, 60% to 80% found once. This specimen belongs to a study of OX40 agonist ivuxolimab in advanced cancers. Study-wide findings and caveats: In the expanded peripheral T cells, antigen specificity was never determined.

The chain recombines TRBV19 with TRBJ1-5; D unresolved. The sequences come from CD4+ or CD8+ T cells sorted from blood, collected in a trial of the OX40 agonist ivuxolimab. This clonotype was obtained from an adult with an advanced solid tumor such as melanoma, head and neck, liver or kidney cancer. The CDR3 coding sequence is TGTGCCAGTAGACAAGGCGGGGTTCTCAATCAGCCCCAGCATTTT. Its translation: CASRQGGVLNQPQHF.